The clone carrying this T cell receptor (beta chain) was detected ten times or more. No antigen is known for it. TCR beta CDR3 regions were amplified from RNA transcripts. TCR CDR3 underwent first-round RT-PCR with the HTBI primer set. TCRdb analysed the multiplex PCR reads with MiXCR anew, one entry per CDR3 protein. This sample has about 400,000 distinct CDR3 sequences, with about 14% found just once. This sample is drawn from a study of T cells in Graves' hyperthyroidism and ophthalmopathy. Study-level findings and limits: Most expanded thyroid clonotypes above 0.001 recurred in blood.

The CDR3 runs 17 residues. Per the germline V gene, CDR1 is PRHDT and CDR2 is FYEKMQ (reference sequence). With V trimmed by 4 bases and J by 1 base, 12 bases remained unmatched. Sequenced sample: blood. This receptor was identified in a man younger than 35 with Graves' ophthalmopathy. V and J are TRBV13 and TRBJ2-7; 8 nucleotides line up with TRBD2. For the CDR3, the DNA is TGTGCCAGCAGCTCCCACCTCGGGCCTAGCGGGTCCTACGAGCAGTACTTC. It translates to CASSSHLGPSGSYEQYF.